This record concerns one T cell receptor beta chain sequence. The antigen remains undetermined. These data belong to a study of vaccination and CD4 T cells after COVID-19. Study context: Once diagnosed, patients had post-COVID samples drawn a median around 110 days later (range 35 to 161).

Cultured CD4+ T cell DNA underwent sequencing with the Oncomine TCR Beta short-read assay. DNA came from CD4+ T cells after culture. TCRdb processed the PCR reads anew with MiXCR; each CDR3 protein has one entry. The sample carries 4,000 to 4,500 distinct CDR3 sequences, 71% recorded once. Treatment in this sample: 10-day PBMC culture with coronavirus spike peptide pools or control peptides (ViraFEST assay). The collection of CD4+ T cells from the unexposed donor took place before the COVID-19 pandemic (2011-2018). Roughly 2.2 million PBMCs went into each well for culture with 8.5 to 10 IU/ml IL-2 and around 10 ug/ml peptide pools. Half the medium was exchanged for fresh IL-2 medium on days 3 and 7. Germline V gene lookup returns CDR1 LNHDA and CDR2 SQIVND (reference sequence). This CDR3 contains 12 residues. V was pared by 8 bases and J by 7 bases, with 4 bases of the junction left unmatched.

The clonotype comes from a human donor in good health. The J gene is TRBJ1-5, the V gene TRBV19, with 8 nucleotides matching TRBD1. The sample taken for sequencing was CD4+ T cells from blood, cultured in vitro. The CDR3 DNA sequence: TGTGCCAGTCGGACAGGGTGGCAGCCCCAGCATTTT. This codes for CASRTGWQPQHF.